What follows are 27 T cell receptor beta chains derived from one specimen sequenced in a study of blood T cells in healthy people across ages. PCR was performed a second time for about 6 to 11 cycles using a sample-barcoded 5' primer and a J-beta primer mix. TCRdb used MiXCR to reprocess the 5' RACE reads, holding one entry per CDR3 protein. Here the sample spans just under 550,000 distinct CDR3 sequences, about 24% being singletons. The sample was also linked to a second study, of T cells of mothers and their children.

Source material: blood. Receptors were obtained from a boy younger than 18 in good health.

This clonotype showed up many times. This chain joins TRBV28 and TRBJ2-2; D perhaps matches TRBD1 (6 bases). Trimming took 5 bases from V and 1 from J, leaving 11 bases between them. The CDR3 contains 15 residues. Germline V CDR1 and CDR2: MDHEN, SYDVKM. CDR3 loop: CASSGGHMNTGELFF. CDR3 sequence (DNA): TGTGCCAGCAGTGGGGGACACATGAACACCGGGGAGCTGTTTTTT.

The genes are TRBV12-3 or TRBV12-4 and TRBJ2-1; TRBD2 matches 12 bases. J was trimmed by 8 bases and V by 5 bases; bases with no gene match: 10. The CDR3 runs 16 residues. The CDR3 reads CASSPGLAGGHDEQFF. DNA for the CDR3: TGTGCCAGCAGTCCGGGGCTAGCGGGGGGGCACGATGAGCAGTTCTTC.

In its sample, this clonotype was seen a few times. V and J are TRBV13 and TRBJ2-5; TRBD2 aligns across 16 bases. Looked up from germline, CDR1 is PRHDT and CDR2 is FYEKMQ (reference sequence). Trimming took 5 bases from V and 3 from J; bases not matched to a gene: 6. This CDR3 is built from 17 residues. The CDR3, as DNA: TGTGCCAGCAGCCTGGGGACTAGCGGGGGGGCCAAAGAGACCCAGTACTTC. This codes for CASSLGTSGGAKETQYF.

This chain joins TRBV12-3 or TRBV12-4 and TRBJ1-1; 7 positions agree with TRBD1. This CDR3 has 14 amino acids. J was trimmed by 5 bases and V by 5 bases; bases with no gene match: 8. The CDR3 here is CASSRNRGGTEAFF. CDR3 nucleotide sequence: TGTGCCAGCAGTCGAAACAGGGGAGGGACTGAAGCTTTCTTT.

This clonotype was detected a few times. This chain connects TRBV4-3 to TRBJ2-7; no reliable D call. The CDR3 runs to 18 residues. Per germline, CDR1 LGHNA and CDR2 YSLEER. Trimming took off 3 bases at V and 0 bases at J, with 21 bases between the two ends. The CDR3 coding sequence is TGCGCCAGCAGCCATCATCTCCCCACCTACTTGAGCTCCTACGAGCAGTACTTC. Translated: CASSHHLPTYLSSYEQYF.

The rearrangement uses TRBV7-9 and TRBJ1-3; TRBD1 matches at 10 bases. The junction had 7 bases not matched to a gene; V was cut back by 5 bases and J by 0 bases. Germline CDR1 reads SEHNR; CDR2 reads FQNEAQ (reference sequence). CDR3 length equals 17 residues. The CDR3 DNA follows: TGTGCCAGCAGCCCGGGACAGGGGAAGCCCTCTGGAAACACCATATATTTT. It translates to CASSPGQGKPSGNTIYF.

This chain joins TRBV7-8 and TRBJ2-4; TRBD2 is a possible D gene (6 bases). Germline CDR1 and CDR2: SGHVS and FQNEAQ. The CDR3 length is 15 residues. V was cut by 6 bases and J by 2 bases, with 14 bases left in between. The CDR3 coding sequence is TGTGCCAGCAGTCACCGGGACTGGACCAAAAACATTCAGTACTTC. It translates to CASSHRDWTKNIQYF.

V and J are TRBV7-2 and TRBJ2-2, with 14 bases matching TRBD2. Per the germline V gene, CDR1 is SGHTA and CDR2 is FQGNSA. The V gene end was trimmed by 0 bases and the J gene end by 1 base; junction bases not matched to a gene: 1. This CDR3 spans 18 amino acids. Written as DNA, the CDR3 is TGTGCCAGCAGCTTAGCGGGACTAGCGGGGGTGAACACCGGGGAGCTGTTTTTT. This codes for CASSLAGLAGVNTGELFF.

This clonotype was picked up a small number of times. The J gene is TRBJ1-2, the V gene TRBV28; no clear D gene. CDR1 is MDHEN and CDR2 is SYDVKM in the germline V gene. V shed 6 bases and J shed 4 bases, with 12 bases lying between them. This CDR3 region has 13 residues. The CDR3 is CASSIGLIYGYTF. The DNA of the CDR3 is TGTGCCAGCAGCATCGGACTAATCTATGGCTACACCTTC.

The chain couples TRBV28 to TRBJ2-5, with TRBD1 matching 7 bases. This CDR3 region has 16 residues. Germline lookup yields CDR1 MDHEN and CDR2 SYDVKM. After removal of 1 base from V and 1 base from J, the junction contained 6 bases not matched to a gene. DNA for the CDR3: TGTGCCAGCAGTTTATACCACGGACAGGTCCAAGAGACCCAGTACTTC. Translated, it gives CASSLYHGQVQETQYF.

The table lists this clonotype with a few counts. This chain uses TRBV6-2 or TRBV6-3 with TRBJ1-5, with D unclear. The germline CDR1 and CDR2 sequences are MNHEY and SVGEGT. The CDR3 runs to 14 residues. V was pared by 5 bases and J by 3 bases, with 11 bases between. CDR3 coding DNA: TGTGCCAGCAGTCGATGGACGGACAATCAGCCCCAGCATTTT. Amino acid sequence: CASSRWTDNQPQHF.

This clonotype appeared a few times. The J gene is TRBJ2-1, the V gene TRBV9, with TRBD2 matching 9 bases. CDR1 SGDLS and CDR2 YYNGEE come from the germline V gene. This CDR3 has 15 residues. J lost 10 bases, V lost 0 bases, and 8 bases had no gene match. CDR3 sequence: CASSVAEPGLAEQFF. For the CDR3, the DNA is TGTGCCAGCAGCGTAGCTGAGCCCGGACTAGCGGAGCAGTTCTTC.

In DNA form, the CDR3 reads TGTGCCACCAAAAGGGACAGGGGGATCGGAGGCAATCAGCCCCAGCATTTT. Translating it yields CATKRDRGIGGNQPQHF. This rearrangement joins TRBV28 to TRBJ1-5; 11 bases are shared with TRBD1. Trimming cost V 10 bases and J 2 bases; bases outside gene matches: 13. The CDR3 extends over 17 amino acids. Per germline, CDR1 MDHEN and CDR2 SYDVKM.

This clonotype has only a few counts. The rearrangement links TRBV6-5 to TRBJ1-4, with D maybe TRBD1 (5 bases). The V end was cut by 6 bases, the J end by 8 bases, with 19 bases between. There are 15 residues in the CDR3. The V gene's germline CDR1 is MNHEY and CDR2 SVGAGI. The CDR3 is CASSPLLGEFEKLFF. The CDR3 DNA reads as TGTGCCAGCAGCCCGCTCCTAGGGGAATTCGAAAAACTGTTTTTT.

The V call is TRBV20-1, the J call TRBJ2-7; 10 bases agree with TRBD2. J gave up 7 bases and V 4 bases, and 4 bases lay outside the gene matches. Germline loops: CDR1 DFQATT, CDR2 SNEGSKA (reference sequence). The CDR3 loop spans 12 amino acids. The CDR3, as DNA: TGCAGTGCTACTAGCGGGAGCAGAGAGCAGTACTTC. This translates into CSATSGSREQYF.

This clonotype was counted between two and nine times. J is TRBJ1-1 and V is TRBV6-6, with TRBD1 identical over 7 bases. V shed 5 bases and J 3 bases; nucleotides not matched to a gene: 6. This CDR3 spans 14 amino acids. Looked up from germline, CDR1 is MNHNY and CDR2 is SVGAGI (reference sequence). CDR3 sequence reads: CASSRRGPDTEAFF. In DNA, the CDR3 is TGTGCCAGCAGTCGAAGGGGGCCTGACACTGAAGCTTTCTTT.

This sequence joins TRBV20-1 and TRBJ2-5; 8 bases are a match to TRBD1. The end of the DNA fits TRBJ2-7 better, so the J call may be wrong. CDR3 length equals 15 residues. Germline V gene data show CDR1 as DFQATT and CDR2 as SNEGSKA (reference sequence). In DNA form, the CDR3 reads TGCAGTGCTAGCCTATTGGGACAGGAACTTTACGAGCAGTACTTC. Protein sequence: CSASLLGQELYEQYF.

This clonotype was seen a handful of times. The gene calls are TRBV4-2 and TRBJ2-5, with 9 positions matching TRBD2. The DNA end is more similar to TRBJ2-1, so the J call may be wrong. The CDR3 consists of 16 residues. Germline V gene data show CDR1 as LGHNA and CDR2 as YNFKEQ. For the CDR3, the DNA is TGTGCCAGCAGCTTTTCCCCTAGCGGGAAAGGCAATGAGCAGTTCTTC. Encoded protein: CASSFSPSGKGNEQFF.

This clonotype was recorded many times. The chain uses TRBV7-2 and TRBJ2-5, with TRBD2 matching 13 bases. The germline V gene encodes CDR1 SGHTA and CDR2 FQGNSA. V was pared by 2 bases and J by 5 bases, with 5 bases of the junction left unmatched. This CDR3 region has 16 residues. CDR3 region: CASSLTLAGGRETQYF. The CDR3 bases are TGTGCCAGCAGCTTAACACTAGCGGGGGGGCGGGAGACCCAGTACTTC.

The V call is TRBV29-1, the J call TRBJ2-4; possible D gene TRBD2, 5 bases. The germline V and J ends were trimmed by 0 bases and 0 bases, with 18 bases remaining between them. The CDR3 runs 18 residues. In germline, CDR1 is SQVTM, CDR2 ANQGSEA. The CDR3 region is CSVEDRRPGNLAKNIQYF. In DNA form, the CDR3 reads TGCAGCGTTGAAGATAGACGTCCGGGGAACCTAGCCAAAAACATTCAGTACTTC.

V and J are TRBV12-3 or TRBV12-4 and TRBJ1-4; D perhaps matches TRBD1 (5 bases). The CDR3 contains 15 residues. The germline V and J ends were trimmed by 1 base and 6 bases, with 12 bases remaining between them. CDR3 DNA sequence: TGTGCCAGCAGTTTAGGGGGCGGATGGGATGAAAAACTGTTTTTT. Translation: CASSLGGGWDEKLFF.

The V gene is TRBV29-1, the J gene TRBJ2-7; D could derive from TRBD1 or TRBD2 (5 bases each). Germline lookup yields CDR1 SQVTM and CDR2 ANQGSEA. The CDR3 has 11 amino acids. Trimming cost V 4 bases and J 6 bases, with 10 bases left between them. The CDR3 nucleotides are TGCAGCGTTGTGGGGACGGGCGAGCAGTACTTC. This encodes CSVVGTGEQYF.

The V call is TRBV6-2 or TRBV6-3, the J call TRBJ2-2, with D possibly being TRBD1 (6 bases). CDR3 length: 16 amino acids. Germline V gene sequence: CDR1 MNHEY, CDR2 SVGEGT. V was shortened by 4 bases and J by 6 bases, with 18 bases between the two germline ends. DNA of the CDR3: TGTGCCAGCAGTTTCAGGGGCAGAATGTACGCCGGGGAGCTGTTTTTT. Translating it yields CASSFRGRMYAGELFF.

The chain employs TRBV27 and TRBJ1-1, with D hard to call. The V end was cut by 2 bases, the J end by 4 bases, with 11 bases between. Germline V CDR1 and CDR2: MNHEY, SMNVEV (reference sequence). The CDR3 is 14 amino acids. The CDR3 spells CASSLTPVFTEAFF. The CDR3 DNA is TGTGCCAGCAGTTTAACACCAGTTTTCACTGAAGCTTTCTTT.

The chain couples TRBV5-1 to TRBJ2-1; TRBD2 is a possible D gene (6 bases). Looked up from germline, CDR1 is SGHRS and CDR2 is YFSETQ. Trimming removed 1 base from V and 4 bases from J, with 21 bases in between. The CDR3 runs 18 residues. As DNA, the CDR3 is TGCGCCAGCAGCTTGCGGTTCGGGAGCGACCTGGGATACAATGAGCAGTTCTTC. Translation: CASSLRFGSDLGYNEQFF.

The chain employs TRBV28 and TRBJ2-1, with a weak D call TRBD1 (5 bases). CDR1 and CDR2 from the germline V gene are MDHEN and SYDVKM. The CDR3 spans 17 residues. V shed 7 bases and J shed 0 bases, with 19 bases lying between them. The CDR3 nucleotides read TGTGCCAGCACCTTCCTGTTAGGGGTAAGCTCCTACAATGAGCAGTTCTTC. It yields the protein CASTFLLGVSSYNEQFF.

The V and J genes are TRBV28 and TRBJ2-1; 9 bases map to TRBD1. Germline CDR1 is MDHEN and CDR2 is SYDVKM. This CDR3 has 16 amino acids. The V segment lost 5 bases and the J segment 3 bases; nucleotides outside the gene matches: 8. The CDR3 is CASSISRDRVYNEQFF. The CDR3 nucleotides read TGTGCCAGCAGTATATCCCGGGACAGGGTCTACAATGAGCAGTTCTTC.